This T cell receptor (beta chain) was identified during a study of T cell repertoires in cytomegalovirus infection. Study background: It can be stated that public TCR beta signatures indicated CMV infection as well as a matching HLA type.

TCRdb passed the reads through MiXCR, listing each CDR3 protein once. This table holds hundreds of thousands of distinct CDR3 sequences, roughly 26% found once. This clonotype has only a few counts. The target antigen is unknown. Study-wide results and limits: Summed frequency of public TCR beta families distinguished CMV carriers with the relevant HLA.

This clonotype was sampled from a human donor in good health (CMV status not recorded). Some clones in this sample may be carry-over from other donors' samples. Sequenced: CD8+ T cells from PBMCs.

The CDR3 here is CASSQGYGEQYF. Written as DNA, the CDR3 is TGTGCCAGCAGCCAAGGATATGGGGAGCAGTACTTC. The chain links TRBV14 to TRBJ2-7, with unresolved D. This CDR3 spans 12 amino acids. The germline V and J ends were trimmed by 1 base and 7 bases, with 8 bases remaining between them. Germline CDR1 is SGHDN and CDR2 is FVKESK.